This T cell receptor (beta chain) was retrieved from a study of T cells after yellow fever vaccination (dated by TCRdb to the late 2010s). Study-level background: Libraries from fractions with low cell numbers were prepared with the SMART-Seq v4 Ultra Low Input RNA kit. Bulk TCR alpha and beta repertoires were sequenced longitudinally to track T-cell clones before and after primary and booster YFV17D yellow fever vaccination. Two healthy male donors, one aged 18 to 29 and one aged 30 to 40 years, made up the cohort. Blood samples were taken at several timepoints before and after primary and secondary immunization, and bulk PBMC replicates and cell subsets were isolated.

The run used an Illumina NovaSeq 6000. TCR cDNA was made using 5'RACE template switching, a step that added a universal primer site and unique molecular identifiers. Priming for cDNA synthesis came from both the TCR alpha and TCR beta constant segments. Libraries were amplified in two PCR steps, with sample barcodes and sequencing adapters added in the second step. Sequencing of libraries was performed on Illumina HiSeq 2500 (2x100 bp) or NovaSeq (2x150 bp). As for the original processing: MIGEC handled demultiplexing of reads and collapsing into UMI consensus sequences, while MiXCR performed V(D)J alignment. Using edgeR on replicate PBMC samples, clonotypes were called vaccine-responding if FDR was below 0.01 and the log2 fold change was above 5 up to day 15. CD4 or CD8 identity was assigned to each bulk clonotype according to whether the clonotype was present at higher abundance in the sequenced CD4 repertoire or the sequenced CD8 repertoire. TCRdb trimmed public reads at Q25 via fastp, called clones via MiXCR and kept in-frame beta chains. Rows matching on CDR3 protein sequence are summarized as one entry with the most common DNA and genes. TCRdb's processing, not the authors', yielded these V and J calls. Present in this sample are some 400,000 distinct CDR3 sequences, about 17% of which were seen just once. Clones ranked in the top ten supply about 18% of the sample.

A distance of 15 bases separates the germline ends of V and J, which lose 9 bases and 3 bases respectively. The CDR3 sequence holds 13 residues, the cysteine and phenylalanine included. Left in the record is the CDR3 DNA by itself, 39 bases read in frame from the first base. The germline V gene encodes CDR1 MDHEN and CDR2 SYDVKM. With respect to this clonotype: No antigen is known for it. The sample holds no much larger clone one base away, and base qualities are not on file.

What the authors observed across the whole study: Compared with the primary T-cell response, the secondary T-cell response was weaker but faster, peaking on day 5 rather than day 15. Most clones expanded after primary vaccination were re-detected after the booster (around 96% of CD4 and about nine tenths of CD8), suggesting broad memory maintenance. Because abundant contaminating clonotypes from the bulk population could be contained in FACS-sorted repertoires, computational filtering was required. A small fraction of clonotypes showed up in both the CD4 and CD8 compartments, probably as a result of convergent recombination. The study included only a couple of donors, which limits how far the findings can be generalized.

Taken with the paper, the label for treatment or condition translates to: live attenuated yellow fever vaccine strain. At each blood-draw timepoint, two biological replicates of bulk PBMCs were obtained. PBMCs were isolated from peripheral blood using a standard Ficoll-Paque protocol. TriZol was used to extract RNA from bulk PBMCs, CD4 and CD8 fractions, and dextramer-positive and dextramer-negative fractions. The source was PBMCs, collected before the yellow fever booster vaccination. The V and J genes are TRBV28 and TRBJ2-7; the D gene is perhaps TRBD1, on 6 matching bases. This TCR came from a man aged 18-30 years who received the YFV17D yellow fever vaccine. The CDR3 amino acid sequence is: CASEAGARYEQYF. The DNA reads as follows: TGTGCCAGTGAGGCAGGGGCGCGCTACGAGCAGTACTTC.